Listed below are T cell receptor beta chains from one sample, sequenced in a study of shared clonotypes between healthy human individuals. Only in-frame clones appear in the TCRdb table, and some are missing; sequencing was by immunoSEQ multiplex PCR. This sample has under 550,000 clones, with almost 97% found just once. The sequencing input was naive CD4+ T cells sorted from blood. The receptor source for this set is a woman aged 25 to 45 in good health. Each CDR3 is given with its conserved first and last residue. D genes are given only for firm matches. Size values are once, few and many counts, or a class for expanded clones, and some rows have none.

>TRBD2|TRBV5-1|TRBJ2-3|-
CASRDVTSAFSDTQYF
TGCGCCAGCAGGGACGTGACTAGCGCGTTTTCAGATACGCAGTATTTT
>-|TRBV10-2|TRBJ1-2|-
CASSESSGVWGYGYTF
TGCGCCAGCAGTGAGTCCTCGGGGGTCTGGGGCTATGGCTACACCTTC
>-|TRBV30|TRBJ1-4|few
CAWRTGRSEKLFF
TGTGCCTGGAGAACCGGCAGGAGTGAAAAACTGTTTTTT
>-|TRBV5-1|TRBJ1-2|once
CASSHGDRSYGYTF
TGCGCCAGCAGCCACGGAGACAGGTCCTATGGCTACACCTTC
>-|TRBV5-1|TRBJ2-1|-
CASSLAGIAGDNEQFF
TGCGCCAGCAGCTTGGCCGGGATAGCCGGGGACAATGAGCAGTTCTTC
>-|TRBV21-1|TRBJ2-7|-
CASSKVNSLSSYEQYF
TGTGCCAGCAGCAAAGTCAACAGCTTGAGCTCCTACGAGCAGTACTTC
>-|TRBV2|TRBJ2-7|-
CASSERLPSSYEQYF
TGTGCCAGCAGTGAACGACTACCAAGCTCCTACGAGCAGTACTTC
>TRBD1|TRBV27|TRBJ2-6|-
CASSLLGRGLGGANVLTF
TGTGCCAGCAGTTTATTAGGCAGGGGGTTAGGTGGGGCCAACGTCCTGACTTTC
>TRBD1|TRBV7-9|TRBJ2-5|-
CASSPQGNQETQYF
TGTGCCAGCAGCCCACAGGGGAACCAAGAGACCCAGTACTTC
>-|TRBV7-3|TRBJ2-1|-
CASSVLMSYNEQFF
TGTGCCAGCAGCGTACTAATGAGCTACAATGAGCAGTTCTTC
>TRBD2|TRBV5-1|TRBJ2-7|-
CASSRTSGSHYEQYF
TGCGCCAGCAGCCGGACTAGCGGGAGCCACTACGAGCAGTACTTC
>-|TRBV18|TRBJ2-5|-
CASSPIRGETQYF
TGTGCCAGCTCACCAATCAGGGGTGAGACCCAGTACTTC
>TRBD1|TRBV6-6|TRBJ2-3|-
CASSYSTAGGSDTQYF
TGTGCCAGCAGTTACTCGACGGCAGGGGGCTCGGATACGCAGTATTTT
>TRBD1|TRBV14|TRBJ2-1|-
CASSQEIRTGKNEQFF
TGTGCCAGCAGCCAAGAGATAAGGACAGGGAAGAATGAGCAGTTCTTC
>-|TRBV7-9|TRBJ2-3|once
CASRTEAKDTQYF
TGTGCCAGCAGGACAGAGGCAAAAGATACGCAGTATTTT
>TRBD2|TRBV27|TRBJ2-3|-
CASRKGLAGANTQYF
TGTGCCAGCAGGAAGGGACTAGCGGGAGCAAATACGCAGTATTTT
>-|TRBV28|TRBJ1-2|-
CASTQGPPPSGGYTF
TGTGCCAGCACCCAAGGACCACCACCGTCTGGAGGCTACACCTTC
>-|TRBV2|TRBJ1-5|-
CASIGDVYSNQPQHF
TGTGCCAGCATAGGGGACGTATATAGCAATCAGCCCCAGCATTTT
>-|TRBV5-1|TRBJ1-1|-
CASSLAPVNTEAFF
TGCGCCAGCAGCTTGGCTCCAGTGAACACTGAAGCTTTCTTT
>-|TRBV4-3|TRBJ1-5|-
CASSQDWPPGQPQHF
TGCGCCAGCAGCCAAGATTGGCCCCCCGGGCAGCCCCAGCATTTT
>TRBD2|TRBV28|TRBJ2-1|few
CASTSSGSPSSYNEQFF
TGTGCCAGCACTTCCAGCGGGAGTCCCAGCTCCTACAATGAGCAGTTCTTC
>-|TRBV28|TRBJ1-5|-
CASSWDARHNQPQHF
TGTGCCAGCAGCTGGGACGCGAGACACAATCAGCCCCAGCATTTT
>-|TRBV27|TRBJ2-7|-
CASSRAPRGYEQYF
TGTGCCAGCAGCAGGGCACCTAGGGGATACGAGCAGTACTTC
>-|TRBV29-1|TRBJ1-2|-
CSVEKGSMVYGYTF
TGCAGCGTTGAAAAGGGTTCCATGGTCTATGGCTACACCTTC
>TRBD2|TRBV6-5|TRBJ2-7|-
CASTQSGSYEQYF
TGTGCCAGCACCCAGAGCGGGAGCTACGAGCAGTACTTC
>TRBD1|TRBV9|TRBJ1-3|-
CASSVEDRGPFGNTIYF
TGTGCCAGCAGCGTAGAGGACAGGGGGCCCTTTGGAAACACCATATATTTT
>TRBD2|TRBV5-1|TRBJ2-5|-
CASSLTAGQETQYF
TGCGCCAGCAGCTTGACAGCGGGGCAAGAGACCCAGTACTTC
>TRBD2|TRBV13|TRBJ2-7|-
CASTVSGRASYEQYF
TGTGCCAGCACCGTTAGCGGGAGGGCCTCCTACGAGCAGTACTTC
>-|TRBV18|TRBJ2-7|-
CASSQGPAYEQYF
TGTGCCAGCTCCCAAGGGCCCGCCTACGAGCAGTACTTC
>TRBD1|TRBV25-1|TRBJ2-7|once
CASMSPKGASYEQYF
TGTGCCAGCATGTCCCCAAAGGGGGCCTCCTACGAGCAGTACTTC
>TRBD1|TRBV7-7|TRBJ2-7|-
CASSLGQDSYEQYF
TGTGCCAGCAGCCTAGGACAGGATTCCTACGAGCAGTACTTC
>-|TRBV28|TRBJ2-3|-
CASSGIVTDTQYF
TGTGCCAGCAGTGGGATAGTCACAGATACGCAGTATTTT